This TCR beta chain was recorded in a study of response to subunit inactivated influenza vaccine. This clonotype was counted a few times. TCRdb reanalysed the RT-PCR reads using MiXCR and keeps one entry per CDR3 protein. Of around 650,000 distinct CDR3 sequences listed, approximately 15% are singletons. V dropped 7 bases and J dropped 7; count of bases not matched to a gene: 9. The V gene's germline CDR1 is KGHDR and CDR2 SFDVKD. This CDR3 contains 15 residues. This sample comprised PBMCs from blood, obtained 11 to 12 days after vaccination. This chain joins TRBV24-1 and TRBJ2-1, with 10 nucleotides matching TRBD1. The sequence came from a man aged 50 to 59 who received an inactivated influenza vaccine. The CDR3 DNA reads as TGTGCCACCAGCTCGCCGGGACAGGGGTTAAATGAGCAGTTCTTC. Protein: CATSSPGQGLNEQFF.